This T cell receptor beta chain was retrieved from a study of shared clonotypes between healthy human individuals. CD45RO negativity and positive selection for CCR7 defined naive CD8 cells, a population that excluded terminally differentiated effector memory CD45RA+ cells. Germline V CDR1 and CDR2: SGDLS, YYNGEE. The CDR3 spans 13 residues. V lost 0 bases and J lost 10, with 11 bases in between. Sequenced by immunoSEQ multiplex PCR; TCRdb stores in-frame clones only, minus some. The sample has some 2 million clones, roughly 94% seen once. The V gene is TRBV9, the J gene TRBJ2-1, with D hard to call. This sequence originates from a man between 18 and 35 years old in good health. Sequences were obtained from naive CD8+ T cells sorted from blood. In DNA, the CDR3 is TGTGCCAGCAGCGTAGACCCTAATGGAGAGCAGTTCTTC. The encoded protein is CASSVDPNGEQFF.